Listed here are 22 T cell receptor beta chains from one sample, sequenced in a study of T cells in Graves' hyperthyroidism and ophthalmopathy. The TCR beta CDR3 regions underwent amplification using RNA transcripts as the source. The HTBI primer set was used in a first-round RT-PCR of the TCR CDR3. From the multiplex PCR reads, TCRdb called clonotypes with MiXCR, one entry per CDR3 protein. Of approximately 610,000 distinct CDR3 sequences listed, 16% are singletons. Material: blood. All receptors come from a woman aged 18-29 years with Graves' hyperthyroidism.

This chain links TRBV12-3 or TRBV12-4 with TRBJ2-7; TRBD1 aligns across 9 bases. J lost 4 bases, V lost 6 bases, and 7 bases had no gene match. This CDR3 has 14 amino acids. The CDR3 sequence: CASRGSGQGYEQYF. The CDR3 nucleotides read TGTGCCAGCAGAGGCTCGGGACAGGGTTACGAGCAGTACTTC.

This clonotype was seen at least ten times. The chain recombines TRBV2 with TRBJ2-5; 10 nucleotides line up with TRBD1. The V gene's germline CDR1 is SNHLY and CDR2 FYNNEI. Trimming took 9 bases from V and 4 from J; bases not matched to a gene: 8. The CDR3 has 14 residues. The CDR3 DNA reads as TGTGCCAGAACAGGACAGGGGGTAGGAGAGACCCAGTACTTC. As protein: CARTGQGVGETQYF.

This clonotype was picked up many times. The chain uses TRBV29-1 and TRBJ2-7; no clear D gene. The CDR3 is made up of 12 amino acids. The germline gives CDR1 SQVTM, CDR2 ANQGSEA. V was cut by 2 bases and J by 0 bases, with 5 bases left in between. As DNA, the CDR3 is TGCAGCGTTGAAAATACCTCCTACGAGCAGTACTTC. It codes for CSVENTSYEQYF.

There are many counts of this clonotype. This chain uses TRBV20-1 with TRBJ2-5, with TRBD2 identical over 8 bases. CDR3 size: 14 residues. CDR1 is DFQATT and CDR2 is SNEGSKA in the germline V gene (reference sequence). The junction had 7 bases not matched to a gene; V was cut back by 2 bases and J by 5 bases. CDR3 in amino acids: CSARTGTRWETQYF. CDR3 DNA: TGCAGTGCTAGAACCGGGACTAGGTGGGAGACCCAGTACTTC.

This clonotype was detected ten times or more. The genes are TRBV12-3 or TRBV12-4 and TRBJ1-5, with unresolved D. Trimming shortened V by 8 bases and J by 0 bases, and 11 bases separated the two germline ends. The CDR3 spans 14 residues. CDR3 bases: TGTGCCAGCGGACGTGAGAATAGCAATCAGCCCCAGCATTTT. This translates into CASGRENSNQPQHF.

Details on this clonotype: Relative to the germline gene, one junction end is altered; a read error may explain this. This chain joins TRBV28 and TRBJ2-7, with 13 bases that match TRBD2. CDR3 length: 18 residues. The germline V gene has CDR1 MDHEN and CDR2 SYDVKM. The DNA for the CDR3 is TGTGCCAGCAGTTTATCCCTGACTAGCGGGAGGCCCTCCTACGGGCAGTACTTC. Protein product: CASSLSLTSGRPSYGQYF.

This clonotype was observed many times. The rearrangement links TRBV2 to TRBJ2-1; 7 bases agree with TRBD2. Germline CDR1 reads SNHLY; CDR2 reads FYNNEI. V dropped 6 bases and J dropped 9; count of bases not matched to a gene: 8. The CDR3 length is 13 residues. This CDR3 reads CASSGSPGGEQFF. The CDR3 nucleotides are TGTGCCAGCAGCGGGAGCCCGGGGGGTGAGCAGTTCTTC.

The table lists this clonotype with many counts. The chain is built from TRBV7-2 and TRBJ2-4; 7 nucleotides align to TRBD2. CDR3 size: 17 residues. Germline loops: CDR1 SGHTA, CDR2 FQGNSA. Losses at the gene ends were 1 base for V and 3 bases for J; bases not matched to a gene: 9. This CDR3 reads CASSLVSQGGSKNIQYF. CDR3 nucleotide sequence: TGTGCCAGCAGCTTAGTATCCCAGGGAGGGAGCAAAAACATTCAGTACTTC.

This clonotype was observed at least ten times. This sequence joins TRBV7-9 and TRBJ2-3, with a possible D match to TRBD1 (6 bases). This CDR3 contains 12 residues. Germline V gene data show CDR1 as SEHNR and CDR2 as FQNEAQ (reference sequence). Between the trimmed V and J ends, which lost 9 bases and 2 bases, there was a span of 9 bases. CDR3 in DNA: TGTGCCAGTGGACAGTACACAGATACGCAGTATTTT. It specifies CASGQYTDTQYF.

This clonotype was recorded many times. This chain connects TRBV7-8 to TRBJ2-3; 8 positions agree with TRBD2. This CDR3 has 17 residues. The germline V gene has CDR1 SGHVS and CDR2 FQNEAQ. The ends lost 2 bases at V and 2 bases at J; junction bases unmatched: 9. The CDR3 protein is CASSLYERERPTDTQYF. The CDR3 DNA sequence: TGTGCCAGCAGCTTATACGAGCGGGAGCGTCCCACAGATACGCAGTATTTT.

The CDR3 sequence: CSARDFGTAIYEQYF. The CDR3 coding sequence is TGCAGTGCTAGAGATTTTGGGACAGCTATCTACGAGCAGTACTTC. V and J are TRBV20-1 and TRBJ2-7; TRBD1 aligns across 7 bases. The ends lost 0 bases at V and 3 bases at J; junction bases unmatched: 8. The CDR3 spans 15 residues. Germline CDR1 reads DFQATT; CDR2 reads SNEGSKA (reference sequence).

This clonotype occurred many times. The rearrangement links TRBV28 to TRBJ2-1; 10 bases line up with TRBD2. CDR3 length equals 16 residues. Per the germline V gene, CDR1 is MDHEN and CDR2 is SYDVKM. Losses at the gene ends were 6 bases for V and 0 bases for J; bases not matched to a gene: 5. CDR3 sequence reads: CASSPLAGPSYNEQFF. The CDR3 DNA reads TGTGCCAGCAGCCCACTAGCGGGGCCCTCCTACAATGAGCAGTTCTTC. Full variable domain (outside the CDR3, taken from reference TRBV28 and TRBJ2-1): DVKVTQSSRYLVKRTGEKVFLECVQDMDHENMFWYRQDPGLGLRLIYFSYDVKMKEKGDIPEGYSVSREKKERFSLILESASTNQTSMYLCASSPLAGPSYNEQFFGPGTRLTVL.

The chain couples TRBV6-1 to TRBJ2-3; the D gene is possibly TRBD1 (6 bases). V was trimmed by 6 bases and J by 4 bases, leaving 14 bases between them. CDR3 length: 14 amino acids. Germline CDR1 and CDR2: MNHNS and SASEGT. DNA for the CDR3: TGTGCCAGCAGGGGGGCCCCTGGCGCAGATACGCAGTATTTT. It is translated as CASRGAPGADTQYF.

CDR3 bases: TGCGCCAGCAGCGATGGACTAGCGGGAGTTGAGCAGTTCTTC. Protein sequence: CASSDGLAGVEQFF. The chain couples TRBV5-1 to TRBJ2-1; 13 positions agree with TRBD2. Trimming took 4 bases from V and 9 from J; bases not matched to a gene: 4. CDR1 and CDR2 (germline): SGHRS, YFSETQ. This CDR3 spans 14 amino acids.

Only a few counts were recorded for this clonotype. J is TRBJ2-2 and V is TRBV7-8; D tentatively fits TRBD1 or TRBD2 (6 bases each). The length of the CDR3 is 15 residues. The V gene's germline CDR1 is SGHVS and CDR2 FQNEAQ. Trimming stripped 7 bases from V and 1 base from J, with 13 bases between. As DNA, the CDR3 is TGTGCCAGCACCCGGGGGCGGGTGAACACCGGGGAGCTGTTTTTT. Protein product: CASTRGRVNTGELFF.

As for this clonotype: A single base separates this from a much larger clone, so it may be a read error. The CDR3 sequence is CASSLPGGLSSYNEQYF. The CDR3 nucleotides are TGTGCCAGCAGCTTACCCGGAGGTCTGAGCTCCTACAATGAGCAGTACTTC. This chain uses TRBV11-2 with TRBJ2-1, with TRBD2 as a possible D gene (5 bases). Near its end, the DNA agrees better with TRBJ2-7, so the J call may be wrong. CDR1 is SGHAT and CDR2 is FQNNGV in the germline V gene. The CDR3 covers 17 residues.

The rearrangement uses TRBV7-9 and TRBJ2-7, with TRBD1 matching over 7 bases. The CDR3 sequence is 15 residues long. Germline V gene data show CDR1 as SEHNR and CDR2 as FQNEAQ (reference sequence). The J segment lost 2 bases and the V segment lost 4 bases, leaving 8 bases of the junction unmatched. The CDR3 protein is CASSWRPTGTYEQYF. CDR3 nucleotide sequence: TGTGCCAGCAGCTGGAGGCCGACAGGGACCTACGAGCAGTACTTC.

The J gene is TRBJ2-7, the V gene TRBV6-1; 9 nucleotides match TRBD1. Germline-derived CDR1 and CDR2 are MNHNS and SASEGT. Trimming took 6 bases from V and 3 from J; bases not matched to a gene: 9. The CDR3 is 15 amino acids. The CDR3, as DNA: TGTGCCAGCAGAGATTGGACAGGGGTTATCTACGAGCAGTACTTC. Protein: CASRDWTGVIYEQYF.

There are many counts of this clonotype. The rearrangement joins TRBV7-6 to TRBJ2-5; D uncertain. Deletions cut 2 bases from V and 2 bases from J, with 12 bases between. Germline V CDR1 and CDR2: SGHVS, FNYEAQ. The length of the CDR3 is 15 residues. The CDR3 sequence: CASSLSSSSQETQYF. CDR3 bases: TGTGCCAGCAGCTTATCGAGTAGCTCTCAAGAGACCCAGTACTTC.

This clonotype was detected ten times or more. This chain connects TRBV20-1 to TRBJ2-7; no firm D call. V lost 0 bases, J lost 6 bases, and 9 bases lay in between. The CDR3 sequence is 12 residues long. Germline V gives CDR1 DFQATT, CDR2 SNEGSKA (reference sequence). For the CDR3, the DNA is TGCAGTGCTAGAGATTTGCTAGTCGAGCAGTACTTC. Translation gives CSARDLLVEQYF.

This clonotype was seen only a few times. The rearrangement links TRBV11-3 to TRBJ1-3; no clear D. With 6 bases removed from V and 2 bases from J, the gap between germline ends came to 20 bases. Germline CDR1 and CDR2: SGHNT and YENEEA. CDR3 length: 17 amino acids. The CDR3 here is CASSSESLGIAGNTIYF. The CDR3, as DNA: TGTGCCAGCAGTTCCGAATCCCTAGGGATCGCTGGAAACACCATATATTTT.

The chain recombines TRBV3-1 with TRBJ2-2, with D perhaps TRBD2 (6 bases). Deletions cut 2 bases from V and 7 bases from J, with 8 bases between. This CDR3 is 13 amino acids long. Germline V gives CDR1 LGHDT, CDR2 YNNKEL (reference sequence). This CDR3 is CASSQRAGGELFF. The DNA for the CDR3 is TGTGCCAGCAGCCAACGAGCGGGCGGGGAGCTGTTTTTT.